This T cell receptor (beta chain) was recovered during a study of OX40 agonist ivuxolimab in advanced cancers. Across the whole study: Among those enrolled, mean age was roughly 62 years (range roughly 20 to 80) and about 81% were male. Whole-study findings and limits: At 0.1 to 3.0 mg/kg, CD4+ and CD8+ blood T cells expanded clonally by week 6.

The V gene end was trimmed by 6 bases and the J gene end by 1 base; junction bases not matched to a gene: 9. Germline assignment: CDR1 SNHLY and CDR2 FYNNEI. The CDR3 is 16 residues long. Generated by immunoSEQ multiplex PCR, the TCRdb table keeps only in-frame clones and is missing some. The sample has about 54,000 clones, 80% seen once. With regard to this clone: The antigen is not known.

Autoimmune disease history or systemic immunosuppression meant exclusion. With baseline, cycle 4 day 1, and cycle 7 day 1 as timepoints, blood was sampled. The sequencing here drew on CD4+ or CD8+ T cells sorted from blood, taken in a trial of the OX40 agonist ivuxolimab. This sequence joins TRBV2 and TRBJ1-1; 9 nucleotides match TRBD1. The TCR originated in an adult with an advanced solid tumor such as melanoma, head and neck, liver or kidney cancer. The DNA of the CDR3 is TGTGCCAGCAGCCCCGGGACAGGGAACAGGAACACTGAAGCTTTCTTT. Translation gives CASSPGTGNRNTEAFF.